This TCR beta chain comes out of a study of patients and donors after allogeneic stem cell transplantation. TCRdb re-called the RT-PCR reads through MiXCR, storing one row per CDR3 protein. The sample contains 400,000 to 500,000 distinct CDR3 sequences, around 16% of which appear only once. V was shortened by 4 bases and J by 6 bases, with 16 bases between the two germline ends. The CDR3 totals 14 residues. Germline lookup yields CDR1 SGDLS and CDR2 YYNGEE. This clonotype was counted only a few times. This receptor was taken from a human donor who was either an allogeneic HSCT recipient or a stem cell or donor lymphocyte infusion donor (not recorded which). It is not recorded whose cells these are; they may come from a transplant donor. The sample taken for sequencing was blood, either unsorted or a sorted T cell fraction (not recorded which). The chain has TRBV9 and TRBJ1-1, with a tentative D call TRBD1 (5 bases). In nucleotides, the CDR3 is TGTGCCAGCAGCATCCGGGACGCGGTCTCTGAAGCTTTCTTT. Translation: CASSIRDAVSEAFF.